The present T cell receptor (beta chain) was sequenced within a study of T cells after posttransplantation cyclophosphamide. About this clone itself: The antigen is undetermined.

The CDR3 has 13 amino acids. The V gene end was trimmed by 6 bases and the J gene end by 5 bases; junction bases not matched to a gene: 6. In germline, CDR1 is MNHEY, CDR2 SVGAGI. Generated by immunoSEQ multiplex PCR, the TCRdb table keeps only in-frame clones and is missing some. The sample has 15,000 to 18,000 clones, 84% seen once; the top ten hold more than 5%. The study's findings and limits: Recipient CMV seropositivity and CMV reactivation strongly tracked TRB clonality. Donor-recipient repertoire similarity was low at 1-2 months, rising over year one. Blood and skin or GI T cell repertoires showed limited TRB overlap.

Controls had myeloablative marrow grafts with methotrexate and calcineurin inhibitor, sampled at 1 year. The input for sequencing was PBMCs, taken more than 350 days after allogeneic stem cell transplant with calcineurin inhibitor and methotrexate. This clonotype originated in a male patient aged 18 to 35 who received an allogeneic stem cell transplant from a related donor, was CMV-positive, and had no GVHD. Some T cells could come from the graft donor. This sequence joins TRBV6-5 and TRBJ1-1; 7 nucleotides agree with TRBD1. In DNA, the CDR3 is TGTGCCAGCAGCGAGAGACAGGGTACTGAAGCTTTCTTT. Translating gives CASSERQGTEAFF.